This TCR beta chain stems from a study of T-cell reconstitution after alpha-beta-depleted transplantation in children. A TCRbeta library incorporating unique molecular identifiers was prepared. TCRdb reanalysed the PCR reads using MiXCR and keeps one entry per CDR3 protein. The table records a few hundred thousand distinct CDR3 sequences, 20% to 30% of them present only once. Points from the study as a whole: Several hundred expanded graft clones reportedly gave rise to the alpha-beta T cells present about two months after transplant. Surviving recipient cells, namely T cells and thymic progenitors, were the source of high day-60 TCRbeta diversity in some patients. Diversity and T-cell counts at one year after transplant derived mostly from new T cells.

Losses at the gene ends were 4 bases for V and 0 bases for J; bases not matched to a gene: 5. This CDR3 region has 15 residues. From germline, CDR1 is SNHLY and CDR2 FYNNEI. In regard to this clonotype: Its specificity is not known.

This TCR was sampled from a female patient aged 2 to 10 who had a stem cell transplant for congenital amegakaryocytic thrombocytopenia, so the T cells may come from the graft donor. The J gene is TRBJ2-5, the V gene TRBV2; 7 nucleotides agree with TRBD1. The source material was PBMCs, mostly from graft donor cells, sampled 360 days after TCRalphabeta/CD19-depleted stem cell transplant. CDR3 nucleotide sequence: TGTGCCAGCAGTGCGTGGACAGGCGACCAAGAGACCCAGTACTTC. Its protein is CASSAWTGDQETQYF.